This T cell receptor (beta chain) comes out of a study of cytomegalovirus exposure and HLA in healthy donors. General study points: Accurate predictions that matched the HLA-A and HLA-B alleles of most subjects were reportedly made from TCR beta sequences. It was reported in a later analysis that an Asian-associated ancestry cluster showed fewer N-insertions than the 666-donor mean.

PCR used 60 Vbeta primers and 13 Jbeta primers. Sequencing used immunoSEQ multiplex PCR; TCRdb keeps in-frame clones, though not all of them. The profile shows tens of thousands of clones, 60% to 75% of them singletons. The sample holds one count of this clone. Its target is unknown. V lost 7 bases to trimming and J lost 3 bases; unmatched junction nucleotides: 5. In germline, CDR1 is MNHEY, CDR2 SMNVEV (reference sequence). The CDR3 spans 14 residues. V gene TRBV27 combines with J gene TRBJ2-1; 8 positions agree with TRBD1. Source material: PBMCs. The clonotype was recovered from a man aged 35-49 years in good health and CMV-seropositive. CDR3 protein: CASKQDRGYNEQFF. The CDR3 DNA reads as TGTGCCAGCAAACAAGACAGGGGCTACAATGAGCAGTTCTTC.